Listed below are T cell receptor beta chains from one sample, sequenced in a study of identical twins. Each CDR3 protein gets one entry after TCRdb re-called the 5' RACE reads with MiXCR. The data show 1.5 million to 2 million distinct CDR3 sequences, with around a third seen just once and approximately 0.29% held by the top ten. The specimen was cord blood. Receptors were obtained from a newborn girl in good health. Each CDR3 is given with its conserved first and last residue. Fields, in order: V gene, D gene, clone size, J gene, CDR3 DNA, CDR3 protein. D genes are given only for firm matches. Clone size is shown for a subset of rows, as once, few, many or a class of expanded clone.

V gene: TRBV28
D gene: .
clone size: .
J gene: TRBJ2-1
CDR3 DNA: TGTGCCAGCAGTTATTTCGTTGAGCAGTTCTTC
CDR3 protein: CASSYFVEQFF

V gene: TRBV28
D gene: .
clone size: few
J gene: TRBJ2-3
CDR3 DNA: TGTGCCAGCAGTTTAGAATGGACGAGAACAGATACGCAGTATTTT
CDR3 protein: CASSLEWTRTDTQYF

V gene: TRBV12-3/TRBV12-4
D gene: TRBD1
clone size: .
J gene: TRBJ1-2
CDR3 DNA: TGTGCCAGTAGTAAGGACAGGGGCCGGGTCTATGGCTACACCTTC
CDR3 protein: CASSKDRGRVYGYTF

V gene: TRBV20-1
D gene: TRBD2
clone size: .
J gene: TRBJ2-3
CDR3 DNA: TGCAGTGCTGGAAAGAGCGGGGGAAACACAGATACGCAGTATTTT
CDR3 protein: CSAGKSGGNTDTQYF

V gene: TRBV4-1
D gene: .
clone size: .
J gene: TRBJ1-3
CDR3 DNA: TGCGCCAGCAGCCGCCGAGGAGGGTCCACCATATATTTT
CDR3 protein: CASSRRGGSTIYF

V gene: TRBV20-1
D gene: .
clone size: few
J gene: TRBJ2-7
CDR3 DNA: TGCAGTGCTGCTCCCGGGACTGGAGATCCCTACGAGCAGTACTTC
CDR3 protein: CSAAPGTGDPYEQYF

V gene: TRBV20-1
D gene: TRBD2
clone size: .
J gene: TRBJ2-5
CDR3 DNA: TGCAGTGCTACACTAGCGAAAGAGACCCAGTACTTC
CDR3 protein: CSATLAKETQYF

V gene: TRBV20-1
D gene: .
clone size: .
J gene: TRBJ1-1
CDR3 DNA: TGCAGTGCTGCAAATCCGGGACACCGGGGCACTGAAGCTTTCTTT
CDR3 protein: CSAANPGHRGTEAFF

V gene: TRBV2
D gene: .
clone size: .
J gene: TRBJ2-1
CDR3 DNA: TGTGCCAGCAGTGATTTCGAGATTATTAGTGAGCAGTTCTTC
CDR3 protein: CASSDFEIISEQFF

V gene: TRBV4-2
D gene: .
clone size: .
J gene: TRBJ2-4
CDR3 DNA: TGTGCCAGCAGCCAAGATACCTTTATACAGGTAGCCAAAAACATTCAGTACTTC
CDR3 protein: CASSQDTFIQVAKNIQYF

V gene: TRBV20-1
D gene: .
clone size: .
J gene: TRBJ2-5
CDR3 DNA: TGCAGTACTAGAGGGCTAGCCAGCCAAGAGACCCAGTACTTC
CDR3 protein: CSTRGLASQETQYF

V gene: TRBV6-1
D gene: TRBD1
clone size: few
J gene: TRBJ2-7
CDR3 DNA: TGTGCCAGCCTCGGGACAGGGCGAGCAAACTCCTACGAGCAGTACTTC
CDR3 protein: CASLGTGRANSYEQYF

V gene: TRBV20-1
D gene: TRBD2
clone size: few
J gene: TRBJ2-1
CDR3 DNA: TGCAGTGCCGGACTAGCGGGGGGGTACAATGGGCAGTTCTTC
CDR3 protein: CSAGLAGGYNGQFF

V gene: TRBV10-3
D gene: .
clone size: few
J gene: TRBJ1-1
CDR3 DNA: TGTGCCATCCCAACAGGGATTGACACTGAAGCTTTCTTT
CDR3 protein: CAIPTGIDTEAFF

V gene: TRBV7-6
D gene: TRBD2
clone size: .
J gene: TRBJ2-2
CDR3 DNA: TGTGCCAGCAGCACGACTAGCGGGAGGGGGACCGGGGAGCTGTTTTTT
CDR3 protein: CASSTTSGRGTGELFF

V gene: TRBV27
D gene: TRBD1
clone size: few
J gene: TRBJ2-6
CDR3 DNA: TGTGCCAGCAGTTTATGGCTCACCGGGACAGGACTCCTGACTTTC
CDR3 protein: CASSLWLTGTGLLTF

V gene: TRBV5-6
D gene: .
clone size: .
J gene: TRBJ1-1
CDR3 DNA: TGTGCCAGCAGCAGGAGGCACACAGCTGAAGCTTTCTTT
CDR3 protein: CASSRRHTAEAFF

V gene: TRBV28
D gene: .
clone size: .
J gene: TRBJ2-1
CDR3 DNA: TGTGCCAGCAGTCTCCCTCCGGGACTGTTGAGGAGCCATGAGCAGTTCTTC
CDR3 protein: CASSLPPGLLRSHEQFF

V gene: TRBV7-8
D gene: TRBD1
clone size: .
J gene: TRBJ2-3
CDR3 DNA: TGTGCCAGCAGCTTCATACAGGGGGCAGTCGGAACAGATACGCAGTATTTT
CDR3 protein: CASSFIQGAVGTDTQYF

V gene: TRBV30
D gene: TRBD1
clone size: .
J gene: TRBJ2-1
CDR3 DNA: TGTGCCTGGAGCTGGACAGGGAACAATGAGCAGTTCTTC
CDR3 protein: CAWSWTGNNEQFF

V gene: TRBV2
D gene: TRBD2
clone size: .
J gene: TRBJ2-1
CDR3 DNA: TGTGCCAGCAGGGCGCTAGCGGGGGACTCCTACAATGAGCAGTTCTTC
CDR3 protein: CASRALAGDSYNEQFF

V gene: TRBV2
D gene: .
clone size: .
J gene: TRBJ2-4
CDR3 DNA: TGTGCCAGCAACGGAGCGAGCGCCCTCGATGAGCAGTACTTC
CDR3 protein: CASNGASALDEQYF

V gene: TRBV28
D gene: .
clone size: many
J gene: TRBJ2-5
CDR3 DNA: TGTGCCAGCAGTTTACGTTTCGGGAGAGAGACCCAGTACTTC
CDR3 protein: CASSLRFGRETQYF

V gene: TRBV9
D gene: .
clone size: .
J gene: TRBJ1-2
CDR3 DNA: TGTGCCAGCAGCGTAGTTATAGGAGTCGATGGCTACACCTTC
CDR3 protein: CASSVVIGVDGYTF

V gene: TRBV15
D gene: .
clone size: .
J gene: TRBJ1-5
CDR3 DNA: TGTGCCACCAGCAGAGACAACCGGGCCCCAAATCAGCCCCAGCATTTT
CDR3 protein: CATSRDNRAPNQPQHF

V gene: TRBV20-1
D gene: TRBD1
clone size: .
J gene: TRBJ2-7
CDR3 DNA: TGCAGTGCTTCAACAGGGGAAGAGCAGTACTTC
CDR3 protein: CSASTGEEQYF

V gene: TRBV10-3
D gene: TRBD1
clone size: .
J gene: TRBJ1-4
CDR3 DNA: TGTGCCATCGGGCAACAGGGGAGGGGAGAAAAACTGTTTTTT
CDR3 protein: CAIGQQGRGEKLFF

V gene: TRBV20-1
D gene: .
clone size: .
J gene: TRBJ2-3
CDR3 DNA: TGCAGTGCATCGATAGCGACAGATACGCAGTATTTT
CDR3 protein: CSASIATDTQYF

V gene: TRBV7-2
D gene: TRBD2
clone size: .
J gene: TRBJ2-3
CDR3 DNA: TGTGCCAGCAGCTTAGCCGTAGCGGGGGACAGAGATACGCAGTATTTT
CDR3 protein: CASSLAVAGDRDTQYF

V gene: TRBV5-1
D gene: TRBD1
clone size: few
J gene: TRBJ2-5
CDR3 DNA: TGCGCCAGCAGCTTGGTACGGGACAGGTCGGCCCAGTACTTC
CDR3 protein: CASSLVRDRSAQYF

V gene: TRBV18
D gene: .
clone size: .
J gene: TRBJ1-5
CDR3 DNA: TGTGCCAGCTCACCAGACACCACTCAGCCCCAGCATTTT
CDR3 protein: CASSPDTTQPQHF

V gene: TRBV9
D gene: .
clone size: .
J gene: TRBJ1-3
CDR3 DNA: TGTGCCAGCAGCGGTCGCGGACGGCTCTCTGGAAACACCATATATTTT
CDR3 protein: CASSGRGRLSGNTIYF

V gene: TRBV4-2
D gene: .
clone size: .
J gene: TRBJ2-3
CDR3 DNA: TGTGCCAGCAGCCAAGATTGGGCGGCGGGGGCGGGCACAGATACGCAGTATTTT
CDR3 protein: CASSQDWAAGAGTDTQYF

V gene: TRBV20-1
D gene: .
clone size: .
J gene: TRBJ2-7
CDR3 DNA: TGCAGTGCTTTATACACCGAGACCTACGAGCAGTACTTC
CDR3 protein: CSALYTETYEQYF

V gene: TRBV28
D gene: .
clone size: .
J gene: TRBJ2-1
CDR3 DNA: TGTGCCAGCAGTTTATTATCCGGGACACACTACGAGCAGTTCTTC
CDR3 protein: CASSLLSGTHYEQFF

V gene: TRBV6-5
D gene: .
clone size: .
J gene: TRBJ2-2
CDR3 DNA: TGTGCCAGCAGCAATCTTAGGACAGAAAACACCGGGGAGCTGTTTTTT
CDR3 protein: CASSNLRTENTGELFF

V gene: TRBV12-3/TRBV12-4
D gene: .
clone size: .
J gene: TRBJ1-1
CDR3 DNA: TGTGCCAGCAGTTTCGCGCTGGGAACTGAAGCTTTCTTT
CDR3 protein: CASSFALGTEAFF

V gene: TRBV20-1
D gene: TRBD2
clone size: few
J gene: TRBJ2-1
CDR3 DNA: TGCAGTGCTACCTCTAGCGGGGGGTACAATGAGCAGTTCTTC
CDR3 protein: CSATSSGGYNEQFF

V gene: TRBV7-9
D gene: .
clone size: .
J gene: TRBJ1-1
CDR3 DNA: TGTGCCAGCAGCCCCACCCCTGGGGGCGCAGGTGAAGCTTTCTTT
CDR3 protein: CASSPTPGGAGEAFF

V gene: TRBV20-1
D gene: .
clone size: few
J gene: TRBJ1-5
CDR3 DNA: TGCAGTGCCAGACCCACAGGGTATAGCAATCAGCCCCAGCATTTT
CDR3 protein: CSARPTGYSNQPQHF

V gene: TRBV12-3/TRBV12-4
D gene: TRBD2
clone size: .
J gene: TRBJ2-3
CDR3 DNA: TGTGCCAGCAGCGTTTTGACTAGCGGGCTCACAGATACGCAGTCTTTT
CDR3 protein: CASSVLTSGLTDTQSF

V gene: TRBV4-2
D gene: .
clone size: .
J gene: TRBJ2-1
CDR3 DNA: TGTGCCAGCAGCCAAGAAGGGGGGAGGCGGACTTTTGGCTACAATGAGCAGTTCTTC
CDR3 protein: CASSQEGGRRTFGYNEQFF

V gene: TRBV18
D gene: TRBD1
clone size: once
J gene: TRBJ2-1
CDR3 DNA: TGTGCCAGCTTCCCGACAGGGGTTGGTGACAATGAGCAGTTCTTC
CDR3 protein: CASFPTGVGDNEQFF

V gene: TRBV12-3/TRBV12-4
D gene: .
clone size: once
J gene: TRBJ2-7
CDR3 DNA: TGTGCCAGCAGTTCTACAGGGTACGAGCACTACTTC
CDR3 protein: CASSSTGYEHYF

V gene: TRBV5-1
D gene: .
clone size: few
J gene: TRBJ2-5
CDR3 DNA: TGCGCCAGCAGCTTTAGTCAGGTCTACAATGAGCAGTACTTC
CDR3 protein: CASSFSQVYNEQYF

V gene: TRBV20-1
D gene: .
clone size: .
J gene: TRBJ2-7
CDR3 DNA: TGCAGTGCTAGACCCAAAAAAGGGAGGAGCTCCTACGAGCAGTACTTC
CDR3 protein: CSARPKKGRSSYEQYF

V gene: TRBV27
D gene: .
clone size: .
J gene: TRBJ2-5
CDR3 DNA: TGTGCCAGCAGTTTAGGGGTTCTGCGGGAATCCTACAATGAGCAGTACTTC
CDR3 protein: CASSLGVLRESYNEQYF

V gene: TRBV27
D gene: TRBD1
clone size: .
J gene: TRBJ1-2
CDR3 DNA: TGTGCCAGCTCTGAGGGGGGACAGAACTATGGCTACACCTTC
CDR3 protein: CASSEGGQNYGYTF

V gene: TRBV29-1
D gene: .
clone size: few
J gene: TRBJ2-5
CDR3 DNA: TGCAGCGTCCGGAGGGATGGAGAGACCCAGTACTTC
CDR3 protein: CSVRRDGETQYF

V gene: TRBV7-9
D gene: TRBD1
clone size: .
J gene: TRBJ1-4
CDR3 DNA: TGTGCCAGCAGCCGGAAGGGACAGGGTAGGAGTGAAAAACTGTTTTTT
CDR3 protein: CASSRKGQGRSEKLFF

V gene: TRBV7-9
D gene: .
clone size: .
J gene: TRBJ1-2
CDR3 DNA: TGTGCCAGCAACTTAGACGGACTACTTAACTATGGCTACACCTTC
CDR3 protein: CASNLDGLLNYGYTF